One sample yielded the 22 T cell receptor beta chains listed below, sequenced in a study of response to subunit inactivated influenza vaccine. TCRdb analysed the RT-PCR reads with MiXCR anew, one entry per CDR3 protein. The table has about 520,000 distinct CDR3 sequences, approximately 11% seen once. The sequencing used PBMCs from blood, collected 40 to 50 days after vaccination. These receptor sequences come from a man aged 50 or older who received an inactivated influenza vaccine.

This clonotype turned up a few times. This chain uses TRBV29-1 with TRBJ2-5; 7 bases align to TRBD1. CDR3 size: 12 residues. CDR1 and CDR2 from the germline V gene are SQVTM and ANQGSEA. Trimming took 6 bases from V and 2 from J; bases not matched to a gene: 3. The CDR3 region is CSVIQGQETQYF. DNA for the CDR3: TGCAGCGTAATACAGGGGCAAGAGACCCAGTACTTC. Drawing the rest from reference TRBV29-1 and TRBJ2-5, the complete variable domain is SAVISQKPSRDICQRGTSLTIQCQVDSQVTMMFWYRQQPGQSLTLIATANQGSEATYESGFVIDKFPISRPNLTFSTLTVSNMSPEDSSIYLCSVIQGQETQYFGPGTRLLVL.

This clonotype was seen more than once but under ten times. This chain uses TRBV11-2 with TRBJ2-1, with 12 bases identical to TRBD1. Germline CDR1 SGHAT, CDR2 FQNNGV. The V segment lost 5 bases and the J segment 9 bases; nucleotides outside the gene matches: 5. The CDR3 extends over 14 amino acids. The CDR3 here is CASSVGQGASEQFF. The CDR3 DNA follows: TGTGCCAGCAGCGTGGGACAGGGGGCATCTGAGCAGTTCTTC. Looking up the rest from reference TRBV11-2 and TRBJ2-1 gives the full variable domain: EAGVAQSPRYKIIEKRQSVAFWCNPISGHATLYWYQQILGQGPKLLIQFQNNGVVDDSQLPKDRFSAERLKGVDSTLKIQPAKLEDSAVYLCASSVGQGASEQFFGPGTRLTVL.

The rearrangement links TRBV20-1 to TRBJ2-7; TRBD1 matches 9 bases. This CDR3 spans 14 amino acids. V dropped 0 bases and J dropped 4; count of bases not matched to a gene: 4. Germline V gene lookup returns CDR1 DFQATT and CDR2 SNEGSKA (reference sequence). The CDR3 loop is CSAREDRGPYEQYF. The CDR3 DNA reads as TGCAGTGCTAGAGAGGACAGGGGTCCTTACGAGCAGTACTTC.

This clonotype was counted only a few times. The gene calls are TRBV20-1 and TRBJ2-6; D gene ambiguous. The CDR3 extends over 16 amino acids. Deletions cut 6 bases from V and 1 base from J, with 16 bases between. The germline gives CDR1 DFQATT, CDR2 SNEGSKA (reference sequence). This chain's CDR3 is CSAIPGGSSGANVLTF. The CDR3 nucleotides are TGCAGTGCAATCCCGGGCGGCTCTTCTGGGGCCAACGTCCTGACTTTC.

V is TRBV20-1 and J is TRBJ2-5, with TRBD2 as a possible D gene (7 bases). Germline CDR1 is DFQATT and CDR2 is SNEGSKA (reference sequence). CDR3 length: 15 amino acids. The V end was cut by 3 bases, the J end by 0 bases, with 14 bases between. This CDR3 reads CSASWGGANQETQYF. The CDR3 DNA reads TGCAGTGCTAGTTGGGGGGGCGCGAACCAAGAGACCCAGTACTTC.

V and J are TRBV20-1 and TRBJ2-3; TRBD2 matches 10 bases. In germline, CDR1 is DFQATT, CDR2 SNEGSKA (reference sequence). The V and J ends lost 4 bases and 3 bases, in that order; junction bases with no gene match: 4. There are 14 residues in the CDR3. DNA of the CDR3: TGCAGTGCTAAGGAACTAGCGGGGACAGATACGCAGTATTTT. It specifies CSAKELAGTDTQYF.

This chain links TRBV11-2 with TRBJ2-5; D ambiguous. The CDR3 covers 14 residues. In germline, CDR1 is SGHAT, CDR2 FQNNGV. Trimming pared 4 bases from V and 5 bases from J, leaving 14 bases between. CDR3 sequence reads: CASSYNWAGETQYF. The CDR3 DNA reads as TGTGCCAGCAGCTATAATTGGGCCGGGGAGACCCAGTACTTC.

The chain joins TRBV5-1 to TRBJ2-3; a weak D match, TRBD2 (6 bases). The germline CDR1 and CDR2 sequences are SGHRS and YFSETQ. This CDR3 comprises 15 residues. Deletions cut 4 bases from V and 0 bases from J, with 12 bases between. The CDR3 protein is CASSRTTTSTDTQYF. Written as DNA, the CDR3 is TGCGCCAGCAGCCGGACTACTACTAGCACAGATACGCAGTATTTT.

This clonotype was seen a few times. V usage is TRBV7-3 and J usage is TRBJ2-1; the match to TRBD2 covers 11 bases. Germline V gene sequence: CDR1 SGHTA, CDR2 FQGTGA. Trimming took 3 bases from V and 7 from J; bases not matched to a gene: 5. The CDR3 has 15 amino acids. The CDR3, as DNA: TGTGCCAGCAGCTTCACCGGGACTAGCGGTAATGAGCAGTTCTTC. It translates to CASSFTGTSGNEQFF. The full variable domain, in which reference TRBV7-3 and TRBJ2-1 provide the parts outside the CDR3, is GAGVSQTPSNKVTEKGKYVELRCDPISGHTALYWYRQSLGQGPEFLIYFQGTGAADDSGLPNDRFFAVRPEGSVSTLKIQRTERGDSAVYLCASSFTGTSGNEQFFGPGTRLTVL.

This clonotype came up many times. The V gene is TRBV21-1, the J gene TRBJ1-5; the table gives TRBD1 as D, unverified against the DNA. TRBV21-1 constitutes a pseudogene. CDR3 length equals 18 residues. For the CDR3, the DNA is TGTGCCAGCAGCAAAGCCGCGATCTTCCAACAGGGGAATCAGCCCCAGCATTTT. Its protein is CASSKAAIFQQGNQPQHF.

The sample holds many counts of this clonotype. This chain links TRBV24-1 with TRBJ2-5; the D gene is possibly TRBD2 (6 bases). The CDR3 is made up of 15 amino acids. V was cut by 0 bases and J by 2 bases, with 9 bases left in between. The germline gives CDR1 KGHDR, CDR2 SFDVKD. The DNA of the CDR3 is TGTGCCACCAGTGATTTGGTGGGGAGGCAAGAGACCCAGTACTTC. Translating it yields CATSDLVGRQETQYF.

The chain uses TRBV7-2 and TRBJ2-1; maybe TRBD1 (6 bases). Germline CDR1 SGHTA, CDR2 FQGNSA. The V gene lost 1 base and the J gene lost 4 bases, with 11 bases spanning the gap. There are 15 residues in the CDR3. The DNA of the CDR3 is TGTGCCAGCAGCTTAGTCCAGGACAGTTACAATGAGCAGTTCTTC. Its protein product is CASSLVQDSYNEQFF.

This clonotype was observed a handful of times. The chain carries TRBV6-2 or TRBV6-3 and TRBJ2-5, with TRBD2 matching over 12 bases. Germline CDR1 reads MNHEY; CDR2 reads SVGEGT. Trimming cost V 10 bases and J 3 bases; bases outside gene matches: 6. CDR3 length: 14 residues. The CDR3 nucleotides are TGTGCCACCATAAGACTAGCGGGAGAAGAGACCCAGTACTTC. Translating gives CATIRLAGEETQYF.

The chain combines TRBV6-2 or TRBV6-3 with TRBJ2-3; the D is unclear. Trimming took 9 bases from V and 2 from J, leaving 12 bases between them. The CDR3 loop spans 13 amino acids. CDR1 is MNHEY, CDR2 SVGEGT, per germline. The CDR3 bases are TGTGCCAGTAGAAACCAGGCCACAGATACGCAGTATTTT. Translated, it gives CASRNQATDTQYF.

Here the CDR3 reads CASSQDIRTGDSPLHF. CDR3 coding DNA: TGCGCCAGCAGCCAAGATATTCGGACAGGGGATTCACCCCTCCACTTT. V usage is TRBV4-3 and J usage is TRBJ1-6; the match to TRBD1 covers 9 bases. The CDR3 is made up of 16 amino acids. Germline CDR1 reads LGHNA; CDR2 reads YSLEER. V lost 0 bases to trimming and J lost 8 bases; unmatched junction nucleotides: 5.

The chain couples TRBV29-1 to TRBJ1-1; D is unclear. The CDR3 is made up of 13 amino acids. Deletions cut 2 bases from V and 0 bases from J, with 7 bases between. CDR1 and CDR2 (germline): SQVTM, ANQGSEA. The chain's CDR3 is CSVERQLNTEAFF. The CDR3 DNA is TGCAGCGTTGAACGGCAACTGAACACTGAAGCTTTCTTT.

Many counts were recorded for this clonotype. CDR3 sequence: CASRPDPGRTDTQYF. DNA for the CDR3: TGTGCCAGCAGACCCGACCCCGGGCGGACAGATACGCAGTATTTT. The rearrangement joins TRBV5-6 to TRBJ2-3, with D unclear. The CDR3 has 15 residues. Trimming pared 5 bases from V and 3 bases from J, leaving 16 bases between. CDR1 SGHDT and CDR2 YYEEEE come from the germline V gene.

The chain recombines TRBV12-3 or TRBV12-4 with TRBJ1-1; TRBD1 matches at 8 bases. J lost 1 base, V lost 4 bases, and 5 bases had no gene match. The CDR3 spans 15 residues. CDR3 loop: CASSSSGGRNTEAFF. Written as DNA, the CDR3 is TGTGCCAGCAGTTCCTCAGGGGGCCGGAACACTGAAGCTTTCTTT.

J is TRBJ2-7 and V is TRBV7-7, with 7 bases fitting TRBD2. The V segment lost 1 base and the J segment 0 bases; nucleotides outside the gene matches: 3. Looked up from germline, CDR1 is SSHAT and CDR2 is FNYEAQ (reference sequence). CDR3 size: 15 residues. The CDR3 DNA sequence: TGTGCCAGCAGCTTAGGGGAGGGAAGCTCCTACGAGCAGTACTTC. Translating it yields CASSLGEGSSYEQYF.

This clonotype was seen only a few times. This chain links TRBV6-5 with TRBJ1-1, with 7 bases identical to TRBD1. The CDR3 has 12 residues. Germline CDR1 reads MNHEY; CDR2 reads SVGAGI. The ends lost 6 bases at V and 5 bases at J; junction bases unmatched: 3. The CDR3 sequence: CASRSTGTEAFF. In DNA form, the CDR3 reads TGTGCCAGCAGATCGACAGGGACTGAAGCTTTCTTT.

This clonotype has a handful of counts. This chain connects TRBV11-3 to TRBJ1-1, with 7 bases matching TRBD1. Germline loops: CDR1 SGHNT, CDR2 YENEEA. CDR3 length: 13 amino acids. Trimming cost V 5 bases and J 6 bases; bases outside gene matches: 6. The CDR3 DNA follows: TGTGCCAGCAGCAGGAACAGGGGTGCTGAAGCTTTCTTT. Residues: CASSRNRGAEAFF.

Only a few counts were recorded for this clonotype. The CDR3 nucleotides are TGCAGTGCTACGGACCGGGTAGATACGCAGTATTTT. Translating gives CSATDRVDTQYF. The chain is built from TRBV20-1 and TRBJ2-3, with D unresolved. Germline-derived CDR1 and CDR2 are DFQATT and SNEGSKA (reference sequence). This CDR3 contains 12 residues. V lost 4 bases and J 5 bases, leaving 10 bases between the germline ends.